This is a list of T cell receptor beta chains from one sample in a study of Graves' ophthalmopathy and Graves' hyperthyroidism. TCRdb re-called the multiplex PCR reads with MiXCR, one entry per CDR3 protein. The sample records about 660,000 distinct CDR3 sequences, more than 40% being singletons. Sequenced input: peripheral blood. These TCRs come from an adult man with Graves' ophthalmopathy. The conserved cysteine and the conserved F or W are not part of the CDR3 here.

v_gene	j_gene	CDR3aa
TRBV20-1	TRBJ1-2	SANDVWGYGYT
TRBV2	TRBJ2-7	ASTADLDNEQY
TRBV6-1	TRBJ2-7	ASSGGHSTSYEQY
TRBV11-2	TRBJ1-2	ASSSPGQVTGGYT
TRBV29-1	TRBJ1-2	SVRDGPYGYT
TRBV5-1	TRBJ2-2	ASSPGTGSKIAGELF
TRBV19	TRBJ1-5	ASSIAGDGLGGPQH
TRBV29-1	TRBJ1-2	SVGLAGGPNYGYT
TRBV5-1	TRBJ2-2	ASSLTDGPGELF
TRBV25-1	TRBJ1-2	ASSERQSTESYGYT
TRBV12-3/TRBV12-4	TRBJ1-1	ASSLRVRVVGNTEAF
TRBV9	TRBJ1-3	ASSVRGNTIY
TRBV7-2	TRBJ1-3	ASSLYYGTRSSGNTIY
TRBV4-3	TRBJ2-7	ASSQGGQGAAYEQY
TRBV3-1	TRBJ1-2	ASSFGRPLYGYT
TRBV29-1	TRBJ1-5	SVEEVAGGPGTQH
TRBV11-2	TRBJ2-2	ASSSIKQGSGELF
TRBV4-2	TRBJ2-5	ASSPRERGETQY
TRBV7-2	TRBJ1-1	ASSLSRDRGEITEAF